Below, one T cell receptor beta chain is given with its context. These data belong to a study of cytomegalovirus exposure and HLA in healthy donors. CDR3 length equals 16 residues. In germline, CDR1 is LGHNA, CDR2 YNFKEQ. V lost 1 base and J lost 2; bases outside the gene matches: 2. Researchers ran the PCR with 60 Vbeta and 13 Jbeta primers. This table comes from immunoSEQ multiplex PCR, and its TCRdb copy is limited to in-frame clones, with some not included. The table includes 220,000 or so clones, more than 75% detected once. This receptor was obtained from a woman aged 35 to 49 in good health and CMV-seronegative. The material sequenced was PBMCs. V gene TRBV4-2 combines with J gene TRBJ2-7, with 13 bases matching TRBD2. CDR3 region: CASSQVGLAGAYEQYF. CDR3 DNA: TGTGCCAGCAGCCAAGTTGGACTAGCGGGAGCCTACGAGCAGTACTTC.